The 19 T cell receptor beta chains given below trace back to one sample, sequenced in a study of blood T cell repertoires in COVID-19. Libraries were prepared by immunoSEQ multiplex PCR; TCRdb keeps only in-frame clonotypes and omits some of them. The repertoire holds a few hundred thousand clones, with around 84% as singletons. The sequenced sample consisted of peripheral blood. The receptor source for this set is an elderly woman with active or convalescent COVID-19.

The chain couples TRBV19 to TRBJ2-7; tentatively, D is TRBD1 (5 bases). CDR1 and CDR2 (germline): LNHDA, SQIVND (reference sequence). The CDR3 contains 13 residues. V lost 1 base and J 5 bases, leaving 9 bases between the germline ends. As DNA, the CDR3 is TGTGCCAGTAGTATAGTTAGGGGAAACGAGCAGTACTTC. This gives the protein CASSIVRGNEQYF.

The chain has TRBV7-3 and TRBJ2-2; D remains unclear. Germline CDR1 and CDR2: SGHTA and FQGTGA. The length of the CDR3 is 14 residues. V was clipped by 3 bases and J by 1 base, with 6 bases between them. As DNA, the CDR3 is TGTGCCAGCAGCTTGGTGAGGAACACCGGGGAGCTGTTTTTT. It translates to CASSLVRNTGELFF.

This clone was recorded only once. The CDR3: CASRGVWSSPLHF. CDR3 coding DNA: TGTGCCAGCAGGGGAGTCTGGAGTTCACCCCTCCACTTT. V is TRBV12-3 or TRBV12-4 and J is TRBJ1-6; D is unresolved. Trimming removed 6 bases at V and 9 bases at J, with 12 bases between. This CDR3 is built from 13 residues.

V gene TRBV7-2 combines with J gene TRBJ2-1; D perhaps matches TRBD1 (6 bases). Germline V gene lookup returns CDR1 SGHTA and CDR2 FQGNSA. The V gene lost 4 bases and the J gene lost 8 bases, with 15 bases spanning the gap. The CDR3 totals 14 residues. CDR3 region: CASSSLGQSDEQFF. In DNA form, the CDR3 reads TGTGCCAGCAGCTCTCTCGGACAGTCGGATGAGCAGTTCTTC.

DNA for the CDR3: TGCGCCAGCAGACAGACAGCGAACTCTGGGGCCAACGTCCTGACTTTC. Its translation is CASRQTANSGANVLTF. V and J are TRBV5-1 and TRBJ2-6; TRBD1 is a possible D gene (5 bases). The CDR3 sequence is 16 residues long. Germline V gene lookup returns CDR1 SGHRS and CDR2 YFSETQ. Trimming removed 5 bases at V and 0 bases at J, with 12 bases between. The full variable domain, rest sourced from reference TRBV5-1 and TRBJ2-6, is KAGVTQTPRYLIKTRGQQVTLSCSPISGHRSVSWYQQTPGQGLQFLFEYFSETQRNKGNFPGRFSGRQFSNSRSEMNVSTLELGDSALYLCASRQTANSGANVLTFGAGSRLTVL.

V is TRBV5-1 and J is TRBJ2-3; D possibly corresponds to TRBD2 (6 bases). The CDR3 has 15 residues. Germline V gene data show CDR1 as SGHRS and CDR2 as YFSETQ. V was cut by 2 bases and J by 1 base, with 11 bases left in between. The CDR3 sequence is CASSFSGTRTDTQYF. The CDR3 DNA reads as TGCGCCAGCAGCTTCTCCGGGACTCGCACAGATACGCAGTATTTT. The full variable domain, rest sourced from reference TRBV5-1 and TRBJ2-3, is KAGVTQTPRYLIKTRGQQVTLSCSPISGHRSVSWYQQTPGQGLQFLFEYFSETQRNKGNFPGRFSGRQFSNSRSEMNVSTLELGDSALYLCASSFSGTRTDTQYFGPGTRLTVL.

The genes are TRBV11-2 and TRBJ1-2; 8 nucleotides agree with TRBD1. V lost 5 bases to trimming and J lost 4 bases; unmatched junction nucleotides: 6. CDR1 and CDR2 (germline): SGHAT, FQNNGV. This CDR3 region has 14 residues. CDR3 DNA sequence: TGTGCCAGCAGCGCAGGGGGCTCGGTCTATGGCTACACCTTC. Amino acids: CASSAGGSVYGYTF.

The chain is built from TRBV27 and TRBJ1-1; D perhaps matches TRBD1 (6 bases). Per the germline V gene, CDR1 is MNHEY and CDR2 is SMNVEV (reference sequence). Trimming left V 6 bases short and J 3 bases short, with 14 bases between. The length of the CDR3 is 14 residues. The CDR3 sequence: CASSKITGYTEAFF. CDR3 DNA sequence: TGTGCCAGCAGCAAGATAACAGGGTACACTGAAGCTTTCTTT.

CDR3 region: CASSPRGIVSPLHF. In DNA form, the CDR3 reads TGTGCCAGCAGCCCCAGGGGGATCGTGTCACCCCTCCACTTT. The chain recombines TRBV5-4 with TRBJ1-6; 7 nucleotides align to TRBD1. With V trimmed by 4 bases and J by 10 bases, 8 bases remained unmatched. Germline V gene lookup returns CDR1 SGHNT and CDR2 YYREEE (reference sequence). The CDR3 spans 14 residues.

The chain recombines TRBV7-3 with TRBJ2-1, with 13 bases fitting TRBD2. The germline V gene encodes CDR1 SGHTA and CDR2 FQGTGA. V dropped 5 bases and J dropped 7; count of bases not matched to a gene: 8. The CDR3 runs 16 residues. The DNA of the CDR3 is TGTGCCAGCAGCCTACGGACTAGCGGGAGTTGGAATGAGCAGTTCTTC. Its protein product is CASSLRTSGSWNEQFF.

The chain combines TRBV6-5 with TRBJ2-7; 7 nucleotides match TRBD1. The junction had 12 bases not matched to a gene; V was cut back by 5 bases and J by 5 bases. Germline V CDR1 and CDR2: MNHEY, SVGAGI. This CDR3 region has 15 residues. The CDR3 sequence is CASSLRQGRLDEQYF. Here the CDR3 DNA reads TGTGCCAGCAGTCTCCGACAGGGACGTTTAGACGAGCAGTACTTC.

In DNA, the CDR3 is TGTGCCAGCAGTCTAGGGGGGCTAGCGGGAGGATGGGATGAGCAGTTCTTC. This sequence encodes CASSLGGLAGGWDEQFF. The chain is built from TRBV27 and TRBJ2-1, with TRBD2 matching 11 bases. CDR3 length: 17 amino acids. V lost 5 bases and J lost 8; bases outside the gene matches: 14. CDR1 is MNHEY, CDR2 SMNVEV, per germline (reference sequence).

This clone was seen only once. The rearrangement joins TRBV7-3 to TRBJ2-7, with TRBD1 matching 11 bases. The germline V gene has CDR1 SGHTA and CDR2 FQGTGA. J gave up 5 bases and V 5 bases, and 8 bases lay outside the gene matches. The CDR3 totals 15 residues. The CDR3 coding sequence is TGTGCCAGCAGCACATCCGGGACAGGGGGGGACGAGCAGTACTTC. Translation: CASSTSGTGGDEQYF.

The V and J genes are TRBV19 and TRBJ1-2, with TRBD1 matching 8 bases. Looked up from germline, CDR1 is LNHDA and CDR2 is SQIVND (reference sequence). Trimming cost V 5 bases and J 5 bases; bases outside gene matches: 10. This CDR3 contains 15 residues. The CDR3 sequence is CASSLDRGKVYGYTF. DNA for the CDR3: TGTGCCAGTAGTCTCGACAGGGGAAAGGTGTATGGCTACACCTTC.

The V gene is TRBV5-6, the J gene TRBJ1-5, with D unresolved. V dropped 0 bases and J dropped 0 bases, with 7 bases sitting between them. Germline CDR1 and CDR2: SGHDT and YYEEEE. This CDR3 is built from 15 residues. The CDR3 bases are TGTGCCAGCAGCTTGGCGGGATATAGCAATCAGCCCCAGCATTTT. Encoded protein: CASSLAGYSNQPQHF.

This chain connects TRBV18 to TRBJ2-2, with a tentative D call TRBD1 (6 bases). V gave up 0 bases and J gave up 4 bases, with 9 bases separating them. CDR3 size: 15 residues. CDR1 and CDR2 (germline): KGHSH, LQKENI. CDR3 DNA: TGTGCCAGCTCACCACCCGGCAGGGGCACCGGGGAGCTGTTTTTT. Translating it yields CASSPPGRGTGELFF.

The count of this clone is one. The rearrangement joins TRBV7-9 to TRBJ2-2, with D perhaps matching TRBD1 (7 bases). V lost 10 bases to trimming and J lost 7 bases, with 22 bases between them. CDR3 size: 15 residues. Germline V lookup: CDR1 SEHNR, CDR2 FQNEAQ (reference sequence). CDR3 nucleotides: TGTGCCACGGAGAGGCAGGGGGGCGCCCACGGGGAGCTGTTTTTT. Translating it yields CATERQGGAHGELFF. Supplemented by reference TRBV7-9 and TRBJ2-2, the full variable domain reads DTGVSQNPRHKITKRGQNVTFRCDPISEHNRLYWYRQTLGQGPEFLTYFQNEAQLEKSRLLSDRFSAERPKGSFSTLEIQRTEQGDSAMYLCATERQGGAHGELFFGEGSRLTVL.

This clone was seen once. The gene calls are TRBV24-1 and TRBJ1-1, with TRBD1 matching 7 bases. After removal of 2 bases from V and 8 bases from J, the junction contained 4 bases not matched to a gene. From germline, CDR1 is KGHDR and CDR2 SFDVKD. This CDR3 is built from 13 residues. CDR3 coding DNA: TGTGCCACCAGTGATTACTCGACAGGGGAAGCTTTCTTT. Its translation: CATSDYSTGEAFF.

The DNA for the CDR3 is TGTGCCAGCAGTCCTAAACCACCGGGACAGGGGAGAGAGACCCAGTACTTC. Its protein product is CASSPKPPGQGRETQYF. V usage is TRBV27 and J usage is TRBJ2-5, with TRBD1 matching over 10 bases. The CDR3 has 17 amino acids. V was pared by 5 bases and J by 4 bases, with 13 bases of the junction left unmatched. Germline V CDR1 and CDR2: MNHEY, SMNVEV (reference sequence).